These 20 T cell receptor beta chains came from one sample sequenced in a study of cytomegalovirus exposure and HLA in healthy donors. With 60 Vbeta and 13 Jbeta primers, the PCR was carried out. Sequencing used immunoSEQ multiplex PCR; TCRdb keeps in-frame clones, though not all of them. The profile shows 110,000 to 150,000 clones, approximately 80% of them singletons. Specimen: PBMCs. These receptors all stem from a male donor in good health and CMV-seronegative.

This clone was detected a few times. The chain is built from TRBV18 and TRBJ2-1; D is ambiguous. The CDR3 runs to 15 residues. With 4 bases removed from V and 0 bases from J, the gap between germline ends came to 10 bases. Per germline, CDR1 KGHSH and CDR2 LQKENI. Here the CDR3 DNA reads TGTGCCAGCTCACTATCTACAGTCTCCTACAATGAGCAGTTCTTC. Translation: CASSLSTVSYNEQFF.

The chain uses TRBV6-5 and TRBJ2-5; D possibly corresponds to TRBD1 (5 bases). The J call could be wrong; TRBJ2-7 is a better fit for the DNA end. The CDR3 is 13 residues long. The germline V gene encodes CDR1 MNHEY and CDR2 SVGAGI. CDR3 amino acids: CASTPDISYEQYF. The CDR3 nucleotides are TGTGCCAGCACCCCGGACATCTCCTACGAGCAGTACTTC.

V gene TRBV2 combines with J gene TRBJ1-2; D not certain. The germline V and J ends were trimmed by 6 bases and 3 bases, with 8 bases remaining between them. The CDR3 contains 12 residues. Germline CDR1 and CDR2: SNHLY and FYNNEI. CDR3 sequence (DNA): TGTGCCAGCAGGGGAGAGGACTATGGCTACACCTTC. Encoded protein: CASRGEDYGYTF.

This clone was counted only a few times. This chain links TRBV5-1 with TRBJ1-1; 8 positions match TRBD1. With 4 bases clipped from V and 6 bases from J, the junction kept 14 bases outside the gene matches. This CDR3 has 16 amino acids. Germline V gene sequence: CDR1 SGHRS, CDR2 YFSETQ. In nucleotides, the CDR3 is TGCGCCAGCAGCCACGGACAGGGAAGTATAAATTCTGAAGCTTTCTTT. Protein product: CASSHGQGSINSEAFF. The variable domain in full, with the rest retrieved from reference TRBV5-1 and TRBJ1-1, is KAGVTQTPRYLIKTRGQQVTLSCSPISGHRSVSWYQQTPGQGLQFLFEYFSETQRNKGNFPGRFSGRQFSNSRSEMNVSTLELGDSALYLCASSHGQGSINSEAFFGQGTRLTVV.

The gene calls are TRBV7-8 and TRBJ1-5; 10 bases map to TRBD1. J lost 6 bases, V lost 7 bases, and 12 bases had no gene match. Germline values: CDR1 SGHVS, CDR2 FQNEAQ. The CDR3 spans 16 residues. CDR3 DNA: TGTGCCAGCAACAATATCGCCGGGACAGGGGCTCAGCCCCAGCATTTT. Amino acids: CASNNIAGTGAQPQHF.

The chain joins TRBV4-1 to TRBJ2-3; 11 positions match TRBD1. Germline-derived CDR1 and CDR2 are MGHRA and YSYEKL. Trimming took 0 bases from V and 6 from J; bases not matched to a gene: 8. The CDR3 contains 17 residues. CDR3 in DNA: TGCGCCAGCAGCCAAGACGGAGGACAGGGGGCGCAGGATACGCAGTATTTT. Translation gives CASSQDGGQGAQDTQYF.

The rearrangement uses TRBV5-4 and TRBJ1-2; 9 bases line up with TRBD1. The V and J ends lost 5 bases and 6 bases, in that order; junction bases with no gene match: 11. From germline, CDR1 is SGHNT and CDR2 YYREEE (reference sequence). The CDR3 has 15 residues. The CDR3 region has the DNA TGTGCCAGCAGAACCGGGACAGGGATATTCGATGGCTACACCTTC. It encodes CASRTGTGIFDGYTF.

The rearrangement joins TRBV6-5 to TRBJ1-5; D not certain. Trimming removed 6 bases from V and 4 bases from J, with 13 bases in between. CDR3 length equals 14 residues. CDR1 MNHEY and CDR2 SVGAGI come from the germline V gene. The CDR3 DNA follows: TGTGCCAGCAGCCTCAGAAGCGGGAATCAGCCCCAGCATTTT. Translating gives CASSLRSGNQPQHF.

The rearrangement joins TRBV29-1 to TRBJ2-7; 11 bases are a match to TRBD1. Germline V lookup: CDR1 SQVTM, CDR2 ANQGSEA. The CDR3 consists of 12 residues. Trimming removed 4 bases from V and 5 bases from J; junction bases left unmatched: 1. Here the CDR3 reads CSVGTGGDEQYF. Here the CDR3 DNA reads TGCAGCGTTGGGACAGGGGGCGACGAGCAGTACTTC.

The chain joins TRBV5-1 to TRBJ1-2; D might be TRBD1 (5 bases). V gave up 0 bases and J gave up 4 bases, with 13 bases separating them. The CDR3 is 15 residues long. CDR1 and CDR2 (germline): SGHRS, YFSETQ. Here the CDR3 DNA reads TGCGCCAGCAGCTTGGGAGAGCCGGGACTCTATGGCTACACCTTC. It specifies CASSLGEPGLYGYTF. Full variable domain (missing parts from reference TRBV5-1 and TRBJ1-2): KAGVTQTPRYLIKTRGQQVTLSCSPISGHRSVSWYQQTPGQGLQFLFEYFSETQRNKGNFPGRFSGRQFSNSRSEMNVSTLELGDSALYLCASSLGEPGLYGYTFGSGTRLTVV.

This clone was seen only a few times. The J gene is TRBJ1-6, the V gene TRBV5-1; the match to TRBD1 covers 7 bases. V dropped 1 base and J dropped 5; count of bases not matched to a gene: 6. This CDR3 comprises 16 residues. CDR1 SGHRS and CDR2 YFSETQ come from the germline V gene. The CDR3 loop reads CASSLSGQPNNSPLHF. The CDR3 DNA reads as TGCGCCAGCAGCTTGTCGGGACAGCCCAATAATTCACCCCTCCACTTT.

V is TRBV6-4 and J is TRBJ2-2; 8 bases are shared with TRBD1. This CDR3 has 14 residues. Trimming removed 6 bases from V and 1 base from J; junction bases left unmatched: 1. Germline loops: CDR1 MRHNA, CDR2 SNTAGT. Written as DNA, the CDR3 is TGTGCCAGCAGGACAGGGGTGAACACCGGGGAGCTGTTTTTT. Translating it yields CASRTGVNTGELFF.

The chain carries TRBV30 and TRBJ1-2; D is undetermined. CDR1 GTSNPN and CDR2 SVGIG come from the germline V gene (reference sequence). The CDR3 is 15 amino acids. V was cut by 1 base and J by 11 bases, with 23 bases left in between. The CDR3 protein is CAWSEAVGQIGGYTF. The CDR3 nucleotides are TGTGCCTGGAGTGAAGCGGTGGGCCAGATCGGTGGTTACACCTTC.

The chain has TRBV4-2 and TRBJ1-3, with a tentative D call TRBD1 (5 bases). The length of the CDR3 is 15 residues. V lost 4 bases, J lost 0 bases, and 10 bases lay in between. Germline CDR1 reads LGHNA; CDR2 reads YNFKEQ. The CDR3 loop is CASSPRQLSGNTIYF. The CDR3 region has the DNA TGTGCCAGCAGCCCCAGACAGCTCTCTGGAAACACCATATATTTT.

The chain is built from TRBV5-1 and TRBJ1-1; 7 bases line up with TRBD1. Germline CDR1 and CDR2: SGHRS and YFSETQ. The ends lost 6 bases at V and 3 bases at J; junction bases unmatched: 11. This CDR3 region has 15 residues. DNA of the CDR3: TGCGCCAGCAAGCCGACAGGGCAGGGGGACACTGAAGCTTTCTTT. It yields the protein CASKPTGQGDTEAFF.

The chain joins TRBV9 to TRBJ2-1; 7 bases match TRBD1. The trim removed 3 bases at V and 9 bases at J, leaving 15 bases unmatched. The length of the CDR3 is 16 residues. Germline assignment: CDR1 SGDLS and CDR2 YYNGEE. The CDR3 DNA follows: TGTGCCAGCAGCGGACGACAGGGAGTTCGGTGGACTGAGCAGTTCTTC. As protein: CASSGRQGVRWTEQFF.

The CDR3 DNA sequence: TGTGCCAGCAGTTACTCAGGGGACTCCGTTAGCTACACCTTC. Translation gives CASSYSGDSVSYTF. V and J are TRBV6-6 and TRBJ1-2; D possibly corresponds to TRBD1 (5 bases). The CDR3 has 14 residues. Germline V gives CDR1 MNHNY, CDR2 SVGAGI (reference sequence). V lost 0 bases and J 9 bases, leaving 14 bases between the germline ends.

This clone was seen more than once but under ten times. The rearrangement joins TRBV5-1 to TRBJ1-2, with D possibly TRBD1 on 5 matching bases. With 2 bases removed from V and 6 bases from J, the gap between germline ends came to 17 bases. The CDR3 runs 15 residues. The germline CDR1 and CDR2 sequences are SGHRS and YFSETQ. The CDR3 is CASSLLRGSYDGYTF. Here the CDR3 DNA reads TGCGCCAGCAGCTTATTAAGGGGTTCATACGATGGCTACACCTTC.

This rearrangement joins TRBV7-9 to TRBJ2-7, with 9 bases lining up with TRBD1. J gave up 7 bases and V 5 bases, and 6 bases lay outside the gene matches. The germline gives CDR1 SEHNR, CDR2 FQNEAQ (reference sequence). The CDR3 is made up of 13 amino acids. Written as DNA, the CDR3 is TGTGCCAGCAGCCGGGACAGGGATTGGGAGCAGTACTTC. It yields the protein CASSRDRDWEQYF. The full variable domain, in which reference TRBV7-9 and TRBJ2-7 provide the parts outside the CDR3, is DTGVSQNPRHKITKRGQNVTFRCDPISEHNRLYWYRQTLGQGPEFLTYFQNEAQLEKSRLLSDRFSAERPKGSFSTLEIQRTEQGDSAMYLCASSRDRDWEQYFGPGTRLTVT.

This clone turned up a few times. The sample has other DNA sequences that encode this CDR3 too. This chain joins TRBV2 and TRBJ1-1, with D unclear. The V gene's germline CDR1 is SNHLY and CDR2 FYNNEI. CDR3 size: 12 residues. Trimming pared 3 bases from V and 1 base from J, leaving 3 bases between. CDR3 in DNA: TGTGCCAGCAGTGAGGCGAACACTGAAGCTTTCTTT. Its translation: CASSEANTEAFF.